The sequence of this T cell receptor beta chain was determined in a study of molecular identifiers for immune sequencing clone quantification. TCRdb re-derived calls from the PCR reads in MiXCR, one entry per CDR3 protein. Seen here are hundreds of thousands of distinct CDR3 sequences, around 25% observed once, and the top ten hold about 0.78%. Trimming removed 4 bases from V and 3 bases from J, with 16 bases in between. Germline loops: CDR1 SEHNR, CDR2 FQNEAQ (reference sequence). There are 15 residues in the CDR3. The sample comprised naive CD8+ T cells from blood, with Jurkat cell RNA spiked in. Subset defined: FACS-sorted CD8+CD4-CCR7+CD45RA+ naive T cells. The source of this sequence is a human donor in good health. Some libraries in this study had Jurkat cell RNA spiked in. V and J are TRBV7-9 and TRBJ2-7, with D uncertain. The CDR3 sequence: CASSSVASEVYEQYF. In DNA form, the CDR3 reads TGTGCCAGCAGCTCCGTCGCCAGTGAAGTCTACGAGCAGTACTTC.